The present TCR beta chain was sequenced within a study of cytomegalovirus exposure and HLA in healthy donors. About the research overall: Under 85% of more than 300 genotyped donors fell in the Caucasian-associated ancestry cluster.

The V end lost 5 bases, the J end lost 7 bases, and 9 bases lay between the germline ends. The CDR3 sequence is 12 residues long. The germline V gene has CDR1 SNHLY and CDR2 FYNNEI. Participants comprised healthy donors of bone marrow. With 60 Vbeta and 13 Jbeta primers, the PCR was carried out. Per the original data handling: A later analysis tallied 65 million to 85 million unique TCR beta chains, approximately 10 million of them shared. Libraries were prepared by immunoSEQ multiplex PCR; TCRdb keeps only in-frame clonotypes and omits some of them. From that table come the V and J calls and clone size; the DNA was used to work out D and trimming. The sample includes around 80,000 clones, more than 60% of them seen just once.

The specimen sequenced was PBMCs. This rearrangement joins TRBV2 to TRBJ2-1; TRBD1 might be the D (6 bases). The receptor was isolated from a man in his forties in good health and CMV-seronegative. In nucleotides, the CDR3 is TGTGCCAGCAGTACTCAGGGGAATGAGCAGTTCTTC. Amino acids: CASSTQGNEQFF. The complete variable domain, with remaining parts taken from reference TRBV2 and TRBJ2-1, reads EPEVTQTPSHQVTQMGQEVILRCVPISNHLYFYWYRQILGQKVEFLVSFYNNEISEKSEIFDDQFSVERPDGSNFTLKIRSTKLEDSAMYFCASSTQGNEQFFGPGTRLTVL.